Following are 14 T cell receptor beta chains from one sample sequenced in a study of T cells in Graves' hyperthyroidism and ophthalmopathy. It was RNA transcripts that yielded the amplified TCR beta CDR3 regions. HTBI primers were used for first-round RT-PCR of the TCR CDR3. TCRdb itself ran the multiplex PCR reads through MiXCR, one entry per CDR3 protein. In the table there are approximately 520,000 distinct CDR3 sequences, less than 25% of which are singletons. Sequencing was done on a sample of blood. These receptors came from a woman aged 25 to 39 with Graves' ophthalmopathy.

V gene TRBV28 combines with J gene TRBJ1-3; D is possibly TRBD1 (5 bases). This CDR3 is built from 17 residues. Germline assignment: CDR1 MDHEN and CDR2 SYDVKM. Trimming removed 3 bases at V and 3 bases at J, with 18 bases between. CDR3 in DNA: TGTGCCAGCAGTTTCGTGGCTGGTGGGGCGAATGGAAACACCATATATTTT. The encoded protein is CASSFVAGGANGNTIYF.

This clonotype has ten or more counts. The rearrangement uses TRBV25-1 and TRBJ1-1; D is perhaps TRBD1 (6 bases). The CDR3 is 15 amino acids. Germline-derived CDR1 and CDR2 are MGHDK and SYGVNS. The V gene lost 3 bases and the J gene lost 4 bases, with 15 bases spanning the gap. The CDR3 DNA reads as TGTGCCAGCAGTGACCCCGGACAGTCTGGCACTGAAGCTTTCTTT. Protein product: CASSDPGQSGTEAFF.

For the CDR3, the DNA is TGTGCCAGCAGTCCCTACAGGCGCTCCCTCTACGAGCAGTACTTC. Its protein product is CASSPYRRSLYEQYF. The chain recombines TRBV6-1 with TRBJ2-7, with D maybe TRBD1 (5 bases). Trimming shortened V by 5 bases and J by 3 bases, and 17 bases separated the two germline ends. This CDR3 region has 15 residues. Germline V gene lookup returns CDR1 MNHNS and CDR2 SASEGT.

The table lists this clonotype with many counts. No DNA is shown, since the ends of the CDR3 on it are uncertain; the CDR3 is the one TCRdb lists. The gene calls are TRBV30 and TRBJ2-2; TRBD2, the table's D call, was not compared with the DNA. CDR1 GTSNPN and CDR2 SVGIG come from the germline V gene (reference sequence). Including both end residues, the CDR3 is 15 amino acids long. CDR3 sequence: CAWSREIAAPGSCFF.

The sample holds a few counts of this clonotype. This chain links TRBV15 with TRBJ2-7; D remains unclear. The CDR3 runs to 14 residues. V lost 4 bases and J lost 3, with 13 bases in between. CDR1 and CDR2 from the germline V gene are LNHNV and YYDKDF (reference sequence). CDR3 nucleotide sequence: TGTGCCACCAGCACAAACGTCGGTAGCTACGAGCAGTACTTC. It yields the protein CATSTNVGSYEQYF.

This clonotype appeared many times. The V and J genes are TRBV20-1 and TRBJ1-6; D gene uncertain. Germline CDR1 is DFQATT and CDR2 is SNEGSKA (reference sequence). Trimming took 2 bases from V and 8 from J, leaving 10 bases between them. There are 13 residues in the CDR3. The CDR3 is CSARPPADSPLHF. The CDR3 bases are TGCAGTGCTAGACCGCCCGCGGATTCACCCCTCCACTTT.

This clonotype was detected ten times or more. The V call is TRBV6-1, the J call TRBJ2-7, with 9 bases aligning to TRBD1. From germline, CDR1 is MNHNS and CDR2 SASEGT. Losses at the gene ends were 6 bases for V and 7 bases for J; bases not matched to a gene: 10. This CDR3 has 14 residues. The CDR3 region is CASRTGTGSEEQYF. The CDR3 DNA follows: TGTGCCAGCAGGACCGGGACAGGGTCTGAGGAGCAGTACTTC.

This clonotype was recorded many times. The gene calls are TRBV6-4 and TRBJ1-3, with 12 bases that match TRBD1. The ends lost 6 bases at V and 3 bases at J; junction bases unmatched: 12. Germline V gene data show CDR1 as MRHNA and CDR2 as SNTAGT. The CDR3 covers 18 residues. In nucleotides, the CDR3 is TGTGCCAGCAGCGACCCGGGGACAGGGGGCGCGGATGGAAACACCATATATTTT. It translates to CASSDPGTGGADGNTIYF.

This clonotype was found a few times. A read error is likely, as this CDR3 ends without the conserved phenylalanine or tryptophan. The chain is built from TRBV6-2 or TRBV6-3 and TRBJ1-1; D is undetermined. The V gene lost 6 bases and the J gene lost 4 bases, with 15 bases spanning the gap. The CDR3 is made up of 14 amino acids. Germline V gene data show CDR1 as MNHEY and CDR2 as SVGEGT. CDR3 loop: CASSFTAPSTEAFY. CDR3 DNA: TGTGCCAGCAGCTTTACAGCCCCGAGCACTGAAGCTTTCTAT.

This clonotype has a count of ten or more. The rearrangement joins TRBV15 to TRBJ1-3, with D maybe TRBD1 (5 bases). This CDR3 has 16 amino acids. V was pared by 4 bases and J by 0 bases, with 13 bases between. Looked up from germline, CDR1 is LNHNV and CDR2 is YYDKDF (reference sequence). DNA of the CDR3: TGTGCCACCAGCACGCCCGACAGAAGCTCTGGAAACACCATATATTTT. Its translation: CATSTPDRSSGNTIYF.

This clonotype was found many times. This chain joins TRBV10-3 and TRBJ2-5; D assignment may be TRBD1 or TRBD2 (6 bases each). CDR3 size: 11 residues. The V end lost 10 bases, the J end lost 1 base, and 7 bases lay between the germline ends. Germline values: CDR1 ENHRY, CDR2 SYGVKD. The CDR3 coding sequence is TGTGCCACGGGGGCCCAAGAGACCCAGTACTTC. Translated, it gives CATGAQETQYF.

This rearrangement joins TRBV6-2 or TRBV6-3 to TRBJ1-1; D perhaps matches TRBD1 (6 bases). The V and J ends lost 0 bases and 1 base respectively, with 18 bases between them. This CDR3 contains 18 residues. Germline V lookup: CDR1 MNHEY, CDR2 SVGEGT. CDR3 sequence (DNA): TGTGCCAGCAGTTACTCGATGCCCCGGGACACTTGGAACACTGAAGCTTTCTTT. It translates to CASSYSMPRDTWNTEAFF.

At least ten counts were recorded for this clonotype. The chain carries TRBV6-1 and TRBJ1-2; the D gene is possibly TRBD1 (5 bases). The germline V gene has CDR1 MNHNS and CDR2 SASEGT. Between the trimmed V and J ends, which lost 6 bases and 0 bases, there was a span of 11 bases. CDR3 size: 14 residues. The DNA of the CDR3 is TGTGCCAGCAGCGATATACAGGCTAACTATGGCTACACCTTC. The encoded protein is CASSDIQANYGYTF.

V is TRBV29-1 and J is TRBJ1-3; TRBD1 matches at 9 bases. V shed 7 bases, J shed 4 bases, and the junction held 11 bases outside the gene matches. CDR3 length: 15 residues. Germline V lookup: CDR1 SQVTM, CDR2 ANQGSEA. CDR3 residues: CSGGTGGGLGNTIYF. The DNA for the CDR3 is TGCAGCGGCGGTACAGGGGGCGGATTGGGAAACACCATATATTTT.